The 25 T cell receptor beta chains in this list originate from one sample, sequenced in a study of monozygotic twins with inflammatory bowel disease. TCRdb reprocessed the 5' RACE reads and reports one entry per CDR3 protein, with no DNA. The sample holds around 450,000 distinct CDR3 sequences. The sequencing sample was made of blood. The receptors derive from a human donor with ulcerative colitis or Crohn's disease, or a healthy co-twin of an affected twin (not recorded which).

The CDR3 reads CSVETDNYGYTF. The J gene is TRBJ1-2, the V gene TRBV29-1. The CDR3 has 12 amino acids. The germline V gene has CDR1 SQVTM and CDR2 ANQGSEA.

The CDR3 protein is CSARNLLAGYTDTQYF. V and J are TRBV20-1 and TRBJ2-3. CDR1 DFQATT and CDR2 SNEGSKA come from the germline V gene (reference sequence). The CDR3 covers 16 residues.

The chain recombines TRBV5-1 with TRBJ2-1. Germline V gene sequence: CDR1 SGHRS, CDR2 YFSETQ. This CDR3 region has 11 residues. The CDR3 reads CASRAQDEQFF.

The rearrangement joins TRBV7-9 to TRBJ2-1; TCRdb picks TRBD2, but there is no DNA to check that call. The germline V gene encodes CDR1 SEHNR and CDR2 FQNEAQ (reference sequence). CDR3 size: 15 residues. CDR3 loop: CASSFRDSGLDEQFF.

The V call is TRBV18, the J call TRBJ2-2. This CDR3 comprises 14 residues. The germline V gene encodes CDR1 KGHSH and CDR2 LQKENI. The CDR3 loop is CASSLKMNTGELFF.

The chain uses TRBV29-1 and TRBJ2-6. The CDR3 loop spans 14 amino acids. Looked up from germline, CDR1 is SQVTM and CDR2 is ANQGSEA. The CDR3 here is CSVGVGSGANVLTF.

The chain combines TRBV5-1 with TRBJ1-5; checking the TCRdb D call of TRBD1 is not possible without DNA. The CDR3 is 14 amino acids. Germline assignment: CDR1 SGHRS and CDR2 YFSETQ. The CDR3 is CASSLQGDGQPQHF. The full variable domain, rest sourced from reference TRBV5-1 and TRBJ1-5, is KAGVTQTPRYLIKTRGQQVTLSCSPISGHRSVSWYQQTPGQGLQFLFEYFSETQRNKGNFPGRFSGRQFSNSRSEMNVSTLELGDSALYLCASSLQGDGQPQHFGDGTRLSIL.

This sequence joins TRBV18 and TRBJ2-7. Germline CDR1 KGHSH, CDR2 LQKENI. The CDR3 is made up of 13 amino acids. The CDR3 region is CASSPQGSYEQYF.

The rearrangement joins TRBV5-1 to TRBJ2-3; TCRdb designates TRBD2, a call that cannot be tested without DNA. This CDR3 is 14 amino acids long. In germline, CDR1 is SGHRS, CDR2 YFSETQ. The CDR3 loop reads CASSFSGNTDTQYF.

The rearrangement joins TRBV4-1 to TRBJ2-1; the TRBD1 assignment by TCRdb is unverifiable without DNA. Germline V gene lookup returns CDR1 MGHRA and CDR2 YSYEKL. The CDR3 has 12 residues. CDR3 protein: CASSPGADEQFF.

V gene TRBV5-1 combines with J gene TRBJ1-5; checking the TCRdb D call of TRBD1 is not possible without DNA. Germline V gene lookup returns CDR1 SGHRS and CDR2 YFSETQ. The CDR3 contains 14 residues. CDR3 sequence reads: CASFQGYSNQPQHF.

The J gene is TRBJ2-7, the V gene TRBV20-1; TCRdb calls TRBD1, which cannot be checked without DNA. CDR3 length equals 16 residues. Per the germline V gene, CDR1 is DFQATT and CDR2 is SNEGSKA (reference sequence). This CDR3 reads CSANTAPAPIPYEQYF.

The V and J genes are TRBV7-2 and TRBJ2-7; as DNA is missing, the TRBD2 call by TCRdb cannot be tested. CDR1 is SGHTA and CDR2 is FQGNSA in the germline V gene. The CDR3 covers 15 residues. The CDR3: CASSLGTSGRYEQYF.

The chain carries TRBV27 and TRBJ1-3; without DNA, the TCRdb call of TRBD1 cannot be checked. The germline CDR1 and CDR2 sequences are MNHEY and SMNVEV (reference sequence). The CDR3 has 15 residues. CDR3 sequence: CASRRAGDSGNTIYF.

The chain recombines TRBV29-1 with TRBJ2-7. The CDR3 has 13 amino acids. Germline V CDR1 and CDR2: SQVTM, ANQGSEA. The CDR3: CSVSASLAHEQYF.

V and J are TRBV7-2 and TRBJ2-1; TCRdb outputs TRBD1, but without DNA this stays unchecked. CDR3 length: 14 amino acids. The V gene's germline CDR1 is SGHTA and CDR2 FQGNSA. CDR3 in amino acids: CASTLLTGVHEQFF.

The chain uses TRBV2 and TRBJ2-1; TCRdb indicates TRBD1, and absent DNA this call remains unverified. Germline V gene data show CDR1 as SNHLY and CDR2 as FYNNEI. The CDR3 consists of 17 residues. This CDR3 is CASRTTGGARSYNEQFF.

The chain couples TRBV5-1 to TRBJ2-2; the TCRdb call, TRBD1, lacks DNA for checking. CDR1 and CDR2 from the germline V gene are SGHRS and YFSETQ. This CDR3 comprises 12 residues. The CDR3 here is CASTLTVGELFF.

The genes are TRBV5-1 and TRBJ1-5. CDR3 length: 13 amino acids. Germline-derived CDR1 and CDR2 are SGHRS and YFSETQ. This CDR3 is CASSDGSNQPQHF.

The rearrangement joins TRBV4-1 to TRBJ2-3; the D gene TCRdb calls, TRBD1, cannot be checked with no DNA. The CDR3 has 15 residues. Germline CDR1 reads MGHRA; CDR2 reads YSYEKL. The CDR3 loop is CASSQYRGSADTQYF.

The rearrangement links TRBV7-2 to TRBJ2-1; TCRdb returns TRBD1, unconfirmable since there is no DNA. Germline V CDR1 and CDR2: SGHTA, FQGNSA. This CDR3 spans 13 amino acids. The CDR3: CASSLVGGYEQFF.

The gene calls are TRBV4-2 and TRBJ2-7; the TRBD1 assignment by TCRdb is unverifiable without DNA. In germline, CDR1 is LGHNA, CDR2 YNFKEQ. The CDR3 extends over 15 amino acids. The CDR3 sequence: CASSHSDRERYEQYF.

The rearrangement uses TRBV18 and TRBJ1-3. The length of the CDR3 is 17 residues. Per germline, CDR1 KGHSH and CDR2 LQKENI. This chain's CDR3 is CASSPPSPGVSGNTIYF.

The rearrangement joins TRBV7-9 to TRBJ2-5; the TCRdb D gene call, TRBD1, has no DNA to confirm it. Germline-derived CDR1 and CDR2 are SEHNR and FQNEAQ (reference sequence). The CDR3 length is 14 residues. CDR3 in amino acids: CASSSGQGLETQYF.

This chain connects TRBV29-1 to TRBJ1-3; the D gene TCRdb calls, TRBD1, cannot be checked with no DNA. The CDR3 consists of 12 residues. The germline V gene has CDR1 SQVTM and CDR2 ANQGSEA. The CDR3 sequence is CSVGQFGNTIYF.